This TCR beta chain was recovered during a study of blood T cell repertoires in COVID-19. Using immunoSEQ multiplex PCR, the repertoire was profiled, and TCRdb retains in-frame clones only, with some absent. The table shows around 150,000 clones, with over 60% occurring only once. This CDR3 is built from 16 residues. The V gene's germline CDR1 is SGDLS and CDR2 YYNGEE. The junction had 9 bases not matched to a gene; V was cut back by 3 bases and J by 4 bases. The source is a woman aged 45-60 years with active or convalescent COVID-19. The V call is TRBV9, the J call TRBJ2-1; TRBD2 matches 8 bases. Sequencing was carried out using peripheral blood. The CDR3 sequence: CASSDRALAAYNEQFF. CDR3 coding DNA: TGTGCCAGCAGCGACCGCGCACTAGCGGCGTACAATGAGCAGTTCTTC.